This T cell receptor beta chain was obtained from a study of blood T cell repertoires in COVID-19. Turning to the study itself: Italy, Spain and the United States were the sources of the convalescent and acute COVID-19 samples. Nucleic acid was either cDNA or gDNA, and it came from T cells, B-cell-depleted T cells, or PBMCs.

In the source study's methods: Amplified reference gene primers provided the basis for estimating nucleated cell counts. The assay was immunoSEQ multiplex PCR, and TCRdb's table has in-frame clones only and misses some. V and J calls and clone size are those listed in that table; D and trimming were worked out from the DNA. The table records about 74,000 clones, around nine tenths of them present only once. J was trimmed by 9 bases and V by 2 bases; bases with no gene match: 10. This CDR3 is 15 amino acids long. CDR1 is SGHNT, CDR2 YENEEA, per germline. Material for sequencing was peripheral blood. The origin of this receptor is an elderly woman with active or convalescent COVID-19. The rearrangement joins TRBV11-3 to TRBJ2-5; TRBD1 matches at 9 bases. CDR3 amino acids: CASSLQVGTGMAQYF. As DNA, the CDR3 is TGTGCCAGCAGCTTACAGGTCGGGACAGGGATGGCCCAGTACTTC.